These 15 T cell receptor beta chains were sequenced from one sample in a study of blood T cell repertoires in COVID-19. Repertoires were generated with immunoSEQ multiplex PCR, while TCRdb's copy carries only in-frame clones and drops some. The table shows around 450,000 clones, with around 88% occurring only once. The sequenced material came from peripheral blood. The origin of the receptors is a woman aged 25 to 39 with acute or convalescent COVID-19.

The chain is built from TRBV18 and TRBJ2-5, with 9 bases aligning to TRBD2. The CDR3 runs to 19 residues. The V gene end was trimmed by 4 bases and the J gene end by 0 bases; junction bases not matched to a gene: 15. The germline CDR1 and CDR2 sequences are KGHSH and LQKENI. The CDR3 here is CASSRRGLAGPLNQETQYF. The CDR3 DNA reads as TGTGCCAGCTCACGCCGGGGGCTAGCGGGGCCTCTTAACCAAGAGACCCAGTACTTC. The full variable domain, rest sourced from reference TRBV18 and TRBJ2-5, is NAGVMQNPRHLVRRRGQEARLRCSPMKGHSHVYWYRQLPEEGLKFMVYLQKENIIDESGMPKERFSAEFPKEGPSILRIQQVVRGDSAAYFCASSRRGLAGPLNQETQYFGPGTRLLVL.

The V call is TRBV6-4, the J call TRBJ2-3; 12 bases match TRBD2. The CDR3 totals 15 residues. The V and J ends lost 6 bases and 2 bases, in that order; junction bases with no gene match: 3. Looked up from germline, CDR1 is MRHNA and CDR2 is SNTAGT. CDR3 in DNA: TGTGCCAGCAGCCTAGCGGGGGGGACCACAGATACGCAGTATTTT. Protein sequence: CASSLAGGTTDTQYF.

V and J are TRBV4-1 and TRBJ2-1; D is possibly TRBD1 (6 bases). The CDR3 runs to 13 residues. V was clipped by 3 bases and J by 9 bases, with 12 bases between them. Germline values: CDR1 MGHRA, CDR2 YSYEKL. The CDR3 protein is CASSHSTGTEQFF. The CDR3 coding sequence is TGCGCCAGCAGCCATTCCACAGGGACTGAGCAGTTCTTC.

In regard to this clone: This sample also contains other DNA sequences that code for the same CDR3. The chain uses TRBV5-1 and TRBJ1-5; 10 bases match TRBD1. Losses at the gene ends were 0 bases for V and 3 bases for J; bases not matched to a gene: 0. In germline, CDR1 is SGHRS, CDR2 YFSETQ. CDR3 length: 15 residues. In DNA, the CDR3 is TGCGCCAGCAGCTTGGGACAGGGGGCCAATCAGCCCCAGCATTTT. Its protein product is CASSLGQGANQPQHF.

There are a few counts of this clone. The chain recombines TRBV3-1 (or the pseudogene TRBV3-2) with TRBJ2-7; 7 positions agree with TRBD2. Germline assignment: CDR1 LGHDT and CDR2 YNNKEL (reference sequence). V lost 7 bases, J lost 6 bases, and 12 bases stayed unmatched. The CDR3 is 14 residues long. As DNA, the CDR3 is TGTGCCAGCACCAAGGGAGGGCAACGGAGCGAGCAGTACTTC. It specifies CASTKGGQRSEQYF.

The genes are TRBV10-2 and TRBJ2-3; no clear D. CDR3 length: 15 residues. Germline assignment: CDR1 WSHSY and CDR2 SAAADI. Trimming shortened V by 5 bases and J by 0 bases, and 12 bases separated the two germline ends. The CDR3 DNA sequence: TGCGCCAGCAGTATGGCATTAGCTAGCACAGATACGCAGTATTTT. It specifies CASSMALASTDTQYF.

The chain is built from TRBV6-5 and TRBJ1-2, with D possibly TRBD1 on 5 matching bases. CDR3 size: 15 residues. Per the germline V gene, CDR1 is MNHEY and CDR2 is SVGAGI. The V and J ends lost 7 bases and 4 bases respectively, with 19 bases between them. The CDR3: CASTMAPRQGYGYTF. Here the CDR3 DNA reads TGTGCCAGCACTATGGCCCCCCGGCAGGGCTATGGCTACACCTTC.

This chain uses TRBV4-1 with TRBJ2-5, with 12 bases fitting TRBD2. CDR1 and CDR2 from the germline V gene are MGHRA and YSYEKL. The CDR3 is 17 amino acids. The J segment lost 7 bases and the V segment lost 1 base, leaving 10 bases of the junction unmatched. The CDR3 nucleotides are TGCGCCAGCAGCCAAGCGCTACTAGCGGGGGGTCCGCCGACCCAGTACTTC. Amino acid sequence: CASSQALLAGGPPTQYF.

This chain links TRBV4-1 with TRBJ2-1; no clear D gene. CDR1 and CDR2 from the germline V gene are MGHRA and YSYEKL. Trimming took off 0 bases at V and 9 bases at J, with 6 bases between the two ends. This CDR3 contains 12 residues. The DNA for the CDR3 is TGCGCCAGCAGCCAAGAAGCCGGTGAGCAGTTCTTC. As protein: CASSQEAGEQFF.

The table lists this clone with a count of one. This chain connects TRBV15 to TRBJ2-2; TRBD2 matches 9 bases. The CDR3 extends over 17 amino acids. Trimming cost V 1 base and J 4 bases; bases outside gene matches: 7. CDR1 and CDR2 (germline): LNHNV, YYDKDF (reference sequence). The CDR3 region has the DNA TGTGCCACCAGCAGAGGTCTAGCGGGGCGGGGCACCGGGGAGCTGTTTTTT. Protein sequence: CATSRGLAGRGTGELFF.

This clone was observed a few times. The genes are TRBV21-1 and TRBJ2-7; TRBD1, the table's D call, was not compared with the DNA. TRBV21-1 is a pseudogene. There are 16 residues in the CDR3. The DNA of the CDR3 is TGTGCCAGCAGCAAAACGAGAGACAGGGGAGTATACGAGCAGTACTTC. Translated: CASSKTRDRGVYEQYF.

The J gene is TRBJ2-5, the V gene TRBV4-1; 10 nucleotides align to TRBD2. V trimming: 0 bases; J trimming: 2 bases; junction bases outside the gene matches: 9. In germline, CDR1 is MGHRA, CDR2 YSYEKL. The length of the CDR3 is 18 residues. CDR3 sequence (DNA): TGCGCCAGCAGCCAAGATCACCAGCGGGGGGGCTTTCAAGAGACCCAGTACTTC. It translates to CASSQDHQRGGFQETQYF.

This clone was seen just once. V and J are TRBV5-1 and TRBJ2-5; 10 nucleotides line up with TRBD2. V shed 2 bases and J 5 bases; nucleotides not matched to a gene: 9. The germline V gene encodes CDR1 SGHRS and CDR2 YFSETQ. The CDR3 covers 16 residues. In nucleotides, the CDR3 is TGCGCCAGCAGCTTAGGAGCGGGGGGGCCTTGGGAGACCCAGTACTTC. This gives the protein CASSLGAGGPWETQYF.

This rearrangement joins TRBV7-2 to TRBJ2-2; 8 positions agree with TRBD1. The CDR3 loop spans 15 amino acids. CDR1 and CDR2 (germline): SGHTA, FQGNSA. With V trimmed by 5 bases and J by 5 bases, 7 bases remained unmatched. The CDR3 bases are TGTGCCAGCAGCCCGACAGGGGCTCTGACCGGGGAGCTGTTTTTT. Translating gives CASSPTGALTGELFF.

The CDR3 is CASSPSFAREATQYF. CDR3 nucleotide sequence: TGTGCCAGCAGTCCCTCGTTCGCGCGGGAGGCTACCCAGTACTTC. This chain connects TRBV6-5 to TRBJ2-5; 8 bases line up with TRBD2. Germline V gene data show CDR1 as MNHEY and CDR2 as SVGAGI. Germline trimming cut 5 bases from V and 8 bases from J; bases unmatched to any gene: 13. This CDR3 is 15 amino acids long.